Described below is a single T cell receptor (beta chain) sequence and its context. Original processing methods: Reference gene primers were amplified, and this amplification served to estimate nucleated cell counts. TCRdb's table, derived via immunoSEQ multiplex PCR, lists solely in-frame clones and lacks some. D and trimming come from the DNA, and the V and J calls and clone size come from that table. The table has more than 300,000 clones, more than 70% seen once. Germline V gives CDR1 LNHDA, CDR2 SQIVND (reference sequence). CDR3 length: 15 amino acids. The ends lost 4 bases at V and 1 base at J; junction bases unmatched: 1. This specimen belongs to a study of blood T cell repertoires in COVID-19. Looking at the study overall: Acute and convalescent COVID-19 specimens originated in the United States, Italy and Spain. In each case, the material was cDNA or gDNA derived from T cells, B-cell-depleted T cells, or PBMCs.

V usage is TRBV19 and J usage is TRBJ2-6; 7 bases are shared with TRBD1. Sequenced sample: peripheral blood. The receptor was derived from a woman aged 25 to 45 with COVID-19, enrolled during active disease. The CDR3 spells CASSRQGSGANVLTF. Written as DNA, the CDR3 is TGTGCCAGTAGTAGACAGGGTTCTGGGGCCAACGTCCTGACTTTC.